This T cell receptor beta chain was identified during a study of blood T cell repertoires in COVID-19. The wider study: Some COVID-19 samples were acute and others convalescent; all came from the United States, Italy and Spain.

In the authors' methods: From reference gene primer amplification, estimates of nucleated cell counts were derived. Assay used: immunoSEQ multiplex PCR; TCRdb lists only in-frame clones, some missing. V and J calls and clone size are copied from that table; D and trimming were computed from the DNA. The sample has approximately 210,000 clones, 81% seen once. This CDR3 spans 17 amino acids. J lost 4 bases, V lost 0 bases, and 12 bases had no gene match. Germline lookup yields CDR1 SGHRS and CDR2 YFSETQ. Participants, about 18 to 100 years old, spanned under 25 US areas. This clone was counted only a few times.

This receptor was obtained from a woman in her forties or fifties with acute COVID-19. Material: PBMCs or T cells enriched from blood (not recorded which). V gene TRBV5-1 combines with J gene TRBJ1-1; the match to TRBD1 covers 7 bases. The CDR3 region has the DNA TGCGCCAGCAGCTTGGGACTACTAGGGGGCGAGGGCACTGAAGCTTTCTTT. Its protein is CASSLGLLGGEGTEAFF.